This TCR beta chain was documented in a study of T cell responses to AZD1222 COVID-19 vaccine. About this clone itself: Antigen specificity is unknown.

Some clones are missing from TCRdb's copy, which holds only in-frame ones; the method was immunoSEQ multiplex PCR. The sample includes 180,000 or so clones, about 90% seen only once; the top ten take 1.3%. Broader study findings: Spike-spanning, vaccine-associated CD4 TCRs were dominant at 160-218 and 743-854.

This TCR came from an adult who received the AZD1222 COVID-19 vaccine. Material: peripheral blood, obtained 28 days after the second AZD1222 dose.

CDR3 bases: TGTGCCAGCCGAAGCGGGTCCTCTGGAAACACCATATATTTT. Residues: CASRSGSSGNTIYF. This chain links TRBV7-2 with TRBJ1-3; D unresolved. The CDR3 sequence is 14 residues long. V was shortened by 8 bases and J by 0 bases, with 11 bases between the two germline ends. Germline assignment: CDR1 SGHTA and CDR2 FQGNSA.